This is a list of T cell receptor beta chains from one sample in a study of blood T cell repertoires in COVID-19. Some clones are missing from TCRdb's copy, which holds only in-frame ones; the method was immunoSEQ multiplex PCR. The sample has 55,000 to 75,000 clones; over 85% are singletons. Sequencing used peripheral blood. All receptors come from a man in his sixties with acute or convalescent COVID-19. The CDR3 runs from the conserved cysteine through the conserved F or W. D genes are given only for firm matches. Expanded clones are given a class, and other clones once, few, many or no size at all.

d_call clone_size j_call cdr3_length v_call cdr3_aa cdr3_nt
. . TRBJ1-6 19 TRBV7-8 CASSPFVRRTSSYNSPLHF TGTGCCAGCAGCCCTTTCGTCAGGCGTACGAGCTCCTATAATTCACCCCTCCACTTT
. . TRBJ1-2 13 TRBV3-1/TRBV3-2 CASSQRGEYGYTF TGTGCCAGCAGCCAACGGGGGGAGTATGGCTACACCTTC
. . TRBJ1-1 14 TRBV6-2/TRBV6-3 CASSLGVMNTEAFF TGTGCCAGCAGTTTAGGGGTTATGAACACTGAAGCTTTCTTT
. . TRBJ1-2 15 TRBV6-5 CASSPSKGWGGGYTF TGTGCCAGCAGTCCCTCTAAAGGCTGGGGCGGCGGCTACACCTTC
TRBD1 . TRBJ1-1 15 TRBV5-1 CASSKEGTGDTEAFF TGCGCCAGCAGCAAGGAAGGGACAGGGGACACTGAAGCTTTCTTT
. . TRBJ1-6 15 TRBV10-3 CAIKQGSSYNSPLHF TGTGCCATCAAGCAGGGTAGCTCCTATAATTCACCCCTCCACTTT
. . TRBJ1-3 19 TRBV11-2 CASSLAGGGESSSGYTIYF TGTGCCAGCAGCTTAGCCGGCGGGGGGGAGAGCTCTTCGGGCTACACCATATATTTT
. . TRBJ2-1 13 TRBV2 CASSGPWRGEQFF TGTGCCAGCAGCGGGCCCTGGCGGGGTGAGCAGTTCTTC
. few TRBJ1-2 13 TRBV30 CAWAPGEQYGYTF TGTGCCTGGGCGCCCGGGGAGCAATATGGCTACACCTTC
. . TRBJ1-1 14 TRBV3-1/TRBV3-2 CASSQVTGNTEAFF TGTGCCAGCAGCCAAGTTACAGGGAACACTGAAGCTTTCTTT
. once TRBJ2-1 13 TRBV3-1/TRBV3-2 CASSQGGDREQFF TGTGCCAGCAGCCAAGGGGGGGACCGTGAGCAGTTCTTC
TRBD1 . TRBJ1-2 13 TRBV2 CASSADRGRGYTF TGTGCCAGCAGTGCCGACAGGGGGCGAGGCTACACCTTC
TRBD1 . TRBJ1-4 15 TRBV30 CAWSHGQGTNEKLFF TGTGCCTGGAGTCACGGACAGGGAACTAATGAAAAACTGTTTTTT
. . TRBJ1-5 14 TRBV6-5 CASSYSSGNQPQHF TGTGCCAGCAGTTACAGTTCGGGCAATCAGCCCCAGCATTTT
TRBD1 . TRBJ1-1 15 TRBV30 CASRPGQGDNTEAFF TGTGCCTCAAGACCTGGACAGGGGGACAACACTGAAGCTTTCTTT
TRBD1 . TRBJ1-1 13 TRBV3-1/TRBV3-2 CASSQGRTGEAFF TGTGCCAGCAGCCAAGGCAGGACAGGGGAAGCTTTCTTT
TRBD2 . TRBJ2-1 15 TRBV11-2 CASSLAGGNVNEQFF TGTGCCAGCAGCTTGGCGGGGGGAAATGTTAATGAGCAGTTCTTC
. . TRBJ1-4 14 TRBV6-1 CASSEGRGGEKLFF TGTGCCAGCAGTGAAGGGCGAGGAGGAGAAAAACTGTTTTTT
TRBD1 . TRBJ2-1 14 TRBV29-1 CSVADRGDYNEQFF TGCAGCGTCGCCGACAGGGGGGATTACAATGAGCAGTTCTTC
TRBD1 . TRBJ2-3 13 TRBV5-6 CASSRGGEDTQYF TGTGCCAGCAGCCGAGGGGGCGAGGATACGCAGTATTTT
TRBD1 . TRBJ1-3 15 TRBV30 CAWSGQGNSGNTIYF TGTGCCTGGAGTGGACAGGGTAACTCTGGAAACACCATATATTTT
TRBD2 once TRBJ2-2 14 TRBV3-1/TRBV3-2 CASSRAGGSGELFF TGTGCCAGCAGTAGGGCGGGGGGAAGCGGGGAGCTGTTTTTT
. . TRBJ1-1 15 TRBV10-3 CAISESISGRTEAFF TGTGCCATCAGTGAGTCTATTTCAGGGAGGACTGAAGCTTTCTTT
. . TRBJ2-2 15 TRBV9 CASSVFAVNTGELFF TGTGCCAGCAGCGTATTTGCGGTAAACACCGGGGAGCTGTTTTTT
TRBD2 . TRBJ2-1 16 TRBV24-1 CATSDRTSGGLNEQFF TGTGCCACCAGTGACCGGACTAGCGGGGGGTTGAATGAGCAGTTCTTC
. . TRBJ1-5 13 TRBV6-1 CASSEGRDQPQHF TGTGCCAGCAGTGAAGGTCGGGATCAGCCCCAGCATTTT
. . TRBJ1-1 14 TRBV7-3 CASSLTSGITEAFF TGTGCCAGCAGCTTAACCTCAGGGATCACTGAAGCTTTCTTT
. . TRBJ1-1 14 TRBV29-1 CSAAGTGRDTEAFF TGCAGCGCTGCGGGCACAGGGAGGGACACTGAAGCTTTCTTT
TRBD1 . TRBJ2-2 17 TRBV7-9 CASSLGLGQGMTGELFF TGTGCCAGCAGCTTAGGATTGGGACAGGGTATGACCGGGGAGCTGTTTTTT
. . TRBJ1-2 14 TRBV5-5 CASSLARAGYGYTF TGTGCCAGCAGCTTGGCCAGGGCAGGCTATGGCTACACCTTC
. . TRBJ1-6 20 TRBV7-4 CASSLKGLQKRTICNSPLHF TGTGCCAGCAGCTTAAAGGGACTCCAGAAGAGGACCATATGTAATTCACCCCTCCACTTT
TRBD1 . TRBJ1-6 18 TRBV2 CASSDVRQGVSYNSPLHF TGTGCCAGCAGCGACGTGAGACAGGGAGTTTCCTATAATTCACCCCTCCACTTT
. . TRBJ1-1 14 TRBV2 CASGGGRPNTEAFF TGTGCCAGCGGGGGAGGGCGCCCGAACACTGAAGCTTTCTTT
TRBD2 . TRBJ2-3 15 TRBV7-9 CASSQNGGGTDTQYF TGTGCCAGCAGCCAAAACGGGGGGGGCACAGATACGCAGTATTTT
TRBD2 few TRBJ2-2 15 TRBV29-1 CSVEDQRGGTGELFF TGCAGCGTTGAAGATCAGAGGGGAGGGACCGGGGAGCTGTTTTTT
. . TRBJ1-2 15 TRBV3-1/TRBV3-2 CASSQTGTPDYGYTF TGTGCCAGCAGCCAAACTGGGACACCTGACTATGGCTACACCTTC